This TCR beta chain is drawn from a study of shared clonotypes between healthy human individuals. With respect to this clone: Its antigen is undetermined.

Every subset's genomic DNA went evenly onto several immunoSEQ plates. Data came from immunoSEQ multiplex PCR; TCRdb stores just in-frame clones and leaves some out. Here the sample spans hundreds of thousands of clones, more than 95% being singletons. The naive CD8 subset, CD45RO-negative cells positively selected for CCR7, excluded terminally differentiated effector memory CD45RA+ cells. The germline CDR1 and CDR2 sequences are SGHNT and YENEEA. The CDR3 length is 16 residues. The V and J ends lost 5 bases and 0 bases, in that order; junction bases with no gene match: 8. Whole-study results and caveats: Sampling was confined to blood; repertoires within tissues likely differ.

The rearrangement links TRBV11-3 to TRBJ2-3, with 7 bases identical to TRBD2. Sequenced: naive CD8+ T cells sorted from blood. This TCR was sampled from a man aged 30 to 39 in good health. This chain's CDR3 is CASSTRGGDSTDTQYF. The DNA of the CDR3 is TGTGCCAGCAGCACCCGGGGAGGGGACAGCACAGATACGCAGTATTTT.